The clone carrying this T cell receptor (beta chain) was found a few times. Naive CD8 libraries used 20,000 to 1,000,000 sorted cells and 10%, 30% or 50% RNA. Naive CD8 T cells were sorted as CD8+CD4-CCR7+CD45RA+. This entry is derived from a study of molecular identifiers for immune sequencing clone quantification. About the study: Replicate runs used RNA from roughly 18,000 or 92,000 naive CD8 cells, which was split five ways into aliquots, and four of those aliquots were then sequenced.

Germline V gene lookup returns CDR1 SEHNR and CDR2 FQNEAQ (reference sequence). Trimming stripped 4 bases from V and 0 bases from J, with 6 bases between. The CDR3 extends over 14 amino acids. One entry per CDR3 protein results from TCRdb running MiXCR on the PCR reads. The sample includes about 320,000 distinct CDR3 sequences, about a fifth of them seen just once. The chain joins TRBV7-9 to TRBJ2-2, with D uncertain. The clonotype originates from a human donor in good health. Some libraries in this study had Jurkat cell RNA spiked in. Source material: naive CD8+ T cells from blood, with Jurkat cell RNA spiked in. Subset described: FACS-sorted CD8+CD4-CCR7+CD45RA+ naive T cells. The CDR3 nucleotides read TGTGCCAGCAGCTCAGGTGCGAACACCGGGGAGCTGTTTTTT. It codes for CASSSGANTGELFF.